This TCR beta chain was documented in a study of blood T cell repertoires in COVID-19. Study overall: The samples span acute and convalescent COVID-19 from the United States, Italy and Spain. Sample material is recorded as cDNA or gDNA derived from T cells, B-cell-depleted T cells, or PBMCs.

Per the study methods: Scientists estimated how many nucleated cells there were by amplifying reference gene primers. This table comes from immunoSEQ multiplex PCR, and its TCRdb copy is limited to in-frame clones, with some not included. V and J calls and clone size are those listed in that table; D and trimming were worked out from the DNA. This sample has 130,000 or so clones, with 84% found just once. This CDR3 region has 19 residues. The V and J ends lost 2 bases and 2 bases respectively, with 21 bases between them. CDR1 is MGHRA and CDR2 is YSYEKL in the germline V gene. The TCR was taken from a man aged 55 to 70 with acute or convalescent COVID-19. The V gene is TRBV4-1, the J gene TRBJ2-2; TRBD2 might be the D (7 bases). Source material: peripheral blood. CDR3 loop: CASSQRDTQGGRNTGELFF. CDR3 nucleotide sequence: TGCGCCAGCAGCCAACGGGACACCCAGGGAGGGCGAAACACCGGGGAGCTGTTTTTT.